The present TCR beta chain was sequenced within a study of blood T cell repertoires in COVID-19. Looking at the study overall: Samples taken during acute and convalescent COVID-19 were collected in the United States, Italy and Spain. T cells, B-cell-depleted T cells, or PBMCs supplied cDNA or gDNA.

As originally analysed: Scientists estimated how many nucleated cells there were by amplifying reference gene primers. Using immunoSEQ multiplex PCR, the repertoire was profiled, and TCRdb retains in-frame clones only, with some absent. Clone size and the V and J calls come from that table; the DNA yielded D and trimming. The sample lists under 170,000 clones; 75% to 90% were seen once. The CDR3 extends over 14 amino acids. CDR1 LGHDT and CDR2 YNNKEL come from the germline V gene (reference sequence). Trimming took 4 bases from V and 0 from J, leaving 7 bases between them. The sequencing input was peripheral blood. The sequence came from a man in his sixties or seventies with acute or convalescent COVID-19. The chain combines TRBV3-1 (or the pseudogene TRBV3-2) with TRBJ1-3; D remains ambiguous. For the CDR3, the DNA is TGTGCCAGCAGCCTGGCTGACTCTGGAAACACCATATATTTT. Residues: CASSLADSGNTIYF.